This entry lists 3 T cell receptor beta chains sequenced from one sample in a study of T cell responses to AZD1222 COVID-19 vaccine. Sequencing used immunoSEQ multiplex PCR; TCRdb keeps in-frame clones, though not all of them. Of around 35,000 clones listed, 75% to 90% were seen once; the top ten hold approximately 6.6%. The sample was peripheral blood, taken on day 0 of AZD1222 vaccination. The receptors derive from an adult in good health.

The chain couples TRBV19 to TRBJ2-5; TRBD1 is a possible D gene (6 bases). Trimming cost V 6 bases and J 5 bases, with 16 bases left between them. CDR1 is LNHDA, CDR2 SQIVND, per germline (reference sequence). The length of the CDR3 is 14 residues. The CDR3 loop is CASSTTGLGETQYF. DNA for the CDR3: TGTGCCAGTAGCACTACAGGGCTCGGGGAGACCCAGTACTTC. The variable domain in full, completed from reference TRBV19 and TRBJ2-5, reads DGGITQSPKYLFRKEGQNVTLSCEQNLNHDAMYWYRQDPGQGLRLIYYSQIVNDFQKGDIAEGYSVSREKKESFPLTVTSAQKNPTAFYLCASSTTGLGETQYFGPGTRLLVL.

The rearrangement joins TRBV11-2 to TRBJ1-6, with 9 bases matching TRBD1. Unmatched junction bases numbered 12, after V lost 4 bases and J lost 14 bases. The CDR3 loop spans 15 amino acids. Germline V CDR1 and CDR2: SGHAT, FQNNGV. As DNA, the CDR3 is TGTGCCAGCAGCTCAAGAATCGGGACAGGGTCGTCCCTCCACTTT. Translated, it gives CASSSRIGTGSSLHF. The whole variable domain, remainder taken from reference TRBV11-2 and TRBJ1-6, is EAGVAQSPRYKIIEKRQSVAFWCNPISGHATLYWYQQILGQGPKLLIQFQNNGVVDDSQLPKDRFSAERLKGVDSTLKIQPAKLEDSAVYLCASSSRIGTGSSLHFGNGTRLTVT.

This chain's CDR3 is CASSLPVNTEAFF. In DNA form, the CDR3 reads TGTGCCAGCAGTTTACCGGTGAACACTGAAGCTTTCTTT. The chain couples TRBV28 to TRBJ1-1; no firm D call. V shed 2 bases and J shed 0 bases, with 4 bases lying between them. Germline loops: CDR1 MDHEN, CDR2 SYDVKM. The CDR3 has 13 residues.